The entry that follows covers one T cell receptor beta chain sequence. The data stem from a study of CD8 T cells in Susac syndrome. An amount of RNA that ranged from about 0.45 to 1 ug was reverse transcribed with random hexamers. TCRdb fed the immunoSEQ multiplex PCR reads into MiXCR, producing one record per CDR3 protein. The sample has 85,000 to 90,000 distinct CDR3 sequences; roughly 93% are singletons. The material sequenced was CD8+ T cells from PBMCs. The TCR sequence derives from a human donor in good health.

The CDR3 DNA reads as TGTGCCAGCAGGGACCTCCCAGGGGGCAGCGGGTCACCCCTCCACTTT. Protein sequence: CASRDLPGGSGSPLHF. This chain connects TRBV7-9 to TRBJ1-6, with 8 bases lining up with TRBD1. In germline, CDR1 is SEHNR, CDR2 FQNEAQ (reference sequence). J lost 10 bases, V lost 6 bases, and 14 bases had no gene match. The CDR3 has 16 amino acids. The full variable domain, with the rest looked up from reference TRBV7-9 and TRBJ1-6, is DTGVSQNPRHKITKRGQNVTFRCDPISEHNRLYWYRQTLGQGPEFLTYFQNEAQLEKSRLLSDRFSAERPKGSFSTLEIQRTEQGDSAMYLCASRDLPGGSGSPLHFGNGTRLTVT.